This paragraph reports one T cell receptor (beta chain). The antigen is unknown. Trimming removed 3 bases from V and 0 bases from J, with 3 bases in between. Germline V gives CDR1 LGHDT, CDR2 YNNKEL (reference sequence). The CDR3 runs to 12 residues. TCRdb keeps only in-frame clones here, not all; method: immunoSEQ multiplex PCR. The table includes roughly 87,000 clones, almost 90% detected once. These data originate in a study of T cell responses to AZD1222 COVID-19 vaccine. Study-wide results and caveats: Among vaccine-associated CD4 TCRs, coverage spanned spike, with dominance at 160-218 and 743-854.

The V call is TRBV3-1 (or the pseudogene TRBV3-2), the J call TRBJ2-7; D gene unclear. The sequence derives from an adult who received the AZD1222 COVID-19 vaccine. Sequenced here: peripheral blood, sampled 28 days after the second AZD1222 dose. CDR3 in DNA: TGTGCCAGCAGCCATCTCTCCTACGAGCAGTACTTC. Encoded protein: CASSHLSYEQYF.